These T cell receptor beta chains were read from a single sample in a study of blood T cell repertoires in COVID-19. Clones were read by immunoSEQ multiplex PCR, and TCRdb kept only the in-frame ones, dropping some. The table includes 25,000 to 35,000 clones, approximately 80% detected once. Sequencing was carried out using peripheral blood. Receptors were obtained from a man between 65 and 85 years old with active COVID-19. Each CDR3 is given with its conserved first and last residue. The order of the fields is J gene, clone size, D gene, V gene, CDR3 DNA, CDR3 protein. D genes are given only for firm matches. Size tells how often a clone was seen (once, few, many) or the class of an expanded clone, and some rows leave it out.

TRBJ2-7 once NA TRBV24-1 TGTGCCACCAGTGATTTGCAGCTCATCGTAGGCAAGAGGGGGTGGGACTACGAGCAGTACTTC CATSDLQLIVGKRGWDYEQYF
TRBJ2-3 NA TRBD2 TRBV5-6 TGTGCCAGCAGCTGGGGCCTAGCGGGGGGGCTCATAGATACGCAGTATTTT CASSWGLAGGLIDTQYF
TRBJ2-3 NA TRBD2 TRBV3-1/TRBV3-2 TGTGCCAGCAGCCAAGTAGCGGGACTGAGCACAGATACGCAGTATTTT CASSQVAGLSTDTQYF
TRBJ1-2 NA NA TRBV6-2/TRBV6-3 TGTGCCAGCAGTTACTCGGCCCCCGTGGTGGGCTCTCCCGACTTC CASSYSAPVVGSPDF
TRBJ2-7 few NA TRBV18 TGTGCCAGCTCACCACCGTCAGGGGACGAGCAGTACTTC CASSPPSGDEQYF
TRBJ1-6 NA NA TRBV2 TGTGCCAGCAGTAACATCGGACAGCTTTCACCCCTCCACTTT CASSNIGQLSPLHF
TRBJ1-2 once NA TRBV10-1 TGCGCCAGCAGTGAGGGGGGGGAGGTCCGCCGCAACTATGGCTACACCTTC CASSEGGEVRRNYGYTF
TRBJ1-3 NA TRBD1 TRBV10-3 TGTGCCATCAGTGAGAGGACAGGGGCCTCTGGAAACACCATATATTTT CAISERTGASGNTIYF
TRBJ1-6 NA TRBD1 TRBV6-5 TGTGCCAGCAGTCGACAGGGGACTTCACCCCTCCACTTT CASSRQGTSPLHF
TRBJ2-7 NA TRBD1 TRBV7-8 TGTGCCAGCAGCCTCCCCGGACAGGGGGCTAAGCAGTACTTC CASSLPGQGAKQYF
TRBJ2-1 NA TRBD2 TRBV19 TGTGCCAGTAGCCGCCGGGAGCGGGGGGGCTCCTACAATGAGCAGTTCTTC CASSRRERGGSYNEQFF
TRBJ2-2 NA NA TRBV6-6 TGTGCCAGCAGTTACTCCTGGGACACTGACACCGGGGAGCTGTTTTTT CASSYSWDTDTGELFF
TRBJ1-3 NA TRBD1 TRBV11-3 TGTGCCAGCAGCTGCCCCCCATCAAACCCGGGACAGGGGAGAAACACCATATATTTT CASSCPPSNPGQGRNTIYF
TRBJ1-1 NA NA TRBV19 TGTGCCAGTAGTGCGGGGACGAACACTGAAGCTTTCTTT CASSAGTNTEAFF
TRBJ2-6 NA NA TRBV29-1 TGCAGCGTTGCTGGGGCGCCTAGCTCTGGGGCCAACGTCCTGACTTTC CSVAGAPSSGANVLTF
TRBJ2-7 few NA TRBV9 TGTGCCAGCAGCGTAGAGACAGTATTGGGGCAGTACTTC CASSVETVLGQYF
TRBJ2-1 once NA TRBV5-1 TGCGCCAGCAGCTTGGCCTTTCGGACGGGGAGCGATGAAGGGCAGTTCTTC CASSLAFRTGSDEGQFF
TRBJ2-2 once TRBD1 TRBV6-5 TGTGCCAGCAAGAAGACAGGGGCAACCGGGGAGCTGTTTTTT CASKKTGATGELFF
TRBJ2-2 NA TRBD2 TRBV2 TGTGCCAGCAGTGAGGCGGGGGCGAACACCGGGGAGCTGTTTTTT CASSEAGANTGELFF
TRBJ2-7 NA NA TRBV5-1 TGCGCCAGCAGCCCAACCTCGCGGGTAATCGGCTACGAGCAGTACTTC CASSPTSRVIGYEQYF
TRBJ2-7 few NA TRBV7-9 TGTGCCAGCAGCTTAGCTTCCGTCGGCGAGCAGTACTTC CASSLASVGEQYF
TRBJ2-1 once NA TRBV3-1/TRBV3-2 TGTGCCAGCAGCCAAGATGCTACGCTCCTCAATGAGCAGTTCTTC CASSQDATLLNEQFF
TRBJ2-2 NA NA TRBV5-4 TGTGCCAGTACGACAGAGCCGAACACCGGGGAGCTGTTTTTT CASTTEPNTGELFF
TRBJ2-3 NA NA TRBV5-6 TGTGCCAGCAGCTTAGTACCGGCAGATACGCAGTATTTT CASSLVPADTQYF
TRBJ2-5 NA TRBD1 TRBV20-1 TGCAGTGCTAGTAACAGGGGGCGGGAGACCCAGTACTTC CSASNRGRETQYF
TRBJ2-7 NA TRBD1 TRBV13 TGTGCCAGCAGCTCATACCCGGACAGGGGGCGGCTCTACGAGCAGTACTTC CASSSYPDRGRLYEQYF
TRBJ2-7 NA NA TRBV9 TGTGCCAGCAGCGAAGGGGCAGGGATTGCCTACGAGCAGTACTTC CASSEGAGIAYEQYF
TRBJ1-5 few NA TRBV7-2 TGTGCCAGCAGCTCCATCCAGAATCAGCCCCAGCATTTT CASSSIQNQPQHF
TRBJ2-4 NA TRBD2 TRBV5-4 TGTGCCAGCAGCCCCGAGAAGCGGGGGCGTCAAAACATTCAGTACTTC CASSPEKRGRQNIQYF
TRBJ2-2 NA TRBD1 TRBV9 TGTGCCAGCAGTAAGCAAGGACAGGGCCCGTCCGGGGAGCTGTTTTTT CASSKQGQGPSGELFF
TRBJ2-2 NA TRBD1 TRBV4-2 TGTGCCAGCAGCTCCATAGGACAGGCCGGGGAGCTGTTTTTT CASSSIGQAGELFF
TRBJ2-5 NA TRBD2 TRBV4-2 TGTGCCAGCAGCCGTCCCGGGGGGGTAGAGACCCAGTACTTC CASSRPGGVETQYF
TRBJ2-6 NA NA TRBV5-1 TGCGCCAGCAGCCCTACAGGGTCCGGGGCCAACGTCCTGACTTTC CASSPTGSGANVLTF
TRBJ1-1 NA NA TRBV10-3 TGTGCCATCAGTGGGACAGCCTCAAACACTGAAGCTTTCTTT CAISGTASNTEAFF
TRBJ1-2 once NA TRBV5-6 TGTGCCAGCAGCTTGGGACTCCTAACTGGCTACACCTTC CASSLGLLTGYTF
TRBJ2-7 once TRBD1 TRBV2 TGTGCCAGCACCCCCGAGGGACAGGCGGTGAGGAAGCAGTACTTC CASTPEGQAVRKQYF
TRBJ2-5 few NA TRBV6-2/TRBV6-3 TGTGCCAGCAGTTCCGCCGGGACTCGGCAAGAGACCCAGTACTTC CASSSAGTRQETQYF
TRBJ2-3 NA TRBD2 TRBV11-2 TGTGCCAGCAGCTTTTGGACCGGGGGGTCCACAGATACGCAGTATTTT CASSFWTGGSTDTQYF
TRBJ2-2 NA TRBD2 TRBV11-2 TGTGCCAGCAGCCTCCGGACTAGCGGGGGTACGAACACCGGGGAGCTGTTTTTT CASSLRTSGGTNTGELFF
TRBJ2-3 NA NA TRBV2 TGTGCCAGCAGTGAGTTTCAGACAGATACGCAGTATTTT CASSEFQTDTQYF
TRBJ1-6 NA TRBD1 TRBV28 TGTGCTTCCGGGACAGGAACATCACCCCTCCACTTT CASGTGTSPLHF
TRBJ1-2 NA TRBD1 TRBV29-1 TGCAGCGTTGCCCCCGGGACAGGGGGCGATGGCTACACCTTC CSVAPGTGGDGYTF
TRBJ2-7 NA TRBD1 TRBV5-1 TGCGCCAGCAGCTTGGGTGGGACAGGCCCCGAGCAGTACTTC CASSLGGTGPEQYF
TRBJ1-2 NA NA TRBV14 TGTGCCAGCAGCCAAGGTATCAGGACAGATGGCTACACCTTC CASSQGIRTDGYTF
TRBJ1-6 NA NA TRBV9 TGTGCCAGCAGCGCCCTACAGGTTAATTCACCCCTCCACTTT CASSALQVNSPLHF
TRBJ1-1 once NA TRBV19 TGTGCCAGTAGTTTGGGACTGACGAACACTGAAGCTTTCTTT CASSLGLTNTEAFF